Here is one T cell receptor beta chain with its context. The antigen remains undetermined. Profiling relied on immunoSEQ multiplex PCR, and the TCRdb table lists in-frame clones only, not all of them. The sample lists some 370,000 clones; 83% were seen once. The entry originates in a study of Ad26.COV2.S vaccination and SARS-CoV-2 variants. Turning to the study itself: The COV1001 Ad26.COV2.S trial arm included the donor. The authors gave Ad26.COV2.S intramuscularly, either once or twice 56 days apart.

This sample's treatment: about 20 received Ad26.COV2.S at low or high dose, single or two shots; 5 received placebo; per-sample allocation not given. The study sampled participants on day 63 after the first vaccine or placebo injection. Study-level results: Researchers reported similar non-spike TCR breadth in vaccine and placebo recipients.

The ends were cut back, 5 bases at V and 4 bases at J, with 17 bases in the middle. The germline V gene encodes CDR1 MNHEY and CDR2 SMNVEV (reference sequence). The CDR3 has 15 residues. This clonotype was sampled from a person aged 18-60 years who received the Ad26.COV2.S COVID-19 vaccine or a placebo. The specimen was peripheral blood, collected in a trial of Ad26.COV2.S vaccine versus placebo. The rearrangement links TRBV27 to TRBJ1-1; no definite D call. The CDR3 coding sequence is TGTGCCAGCAGTCACGACCCAGGCGGCGGCACTGAAGCTTTCTTT. It yields the protein CASSHDPGGGTEAFF.